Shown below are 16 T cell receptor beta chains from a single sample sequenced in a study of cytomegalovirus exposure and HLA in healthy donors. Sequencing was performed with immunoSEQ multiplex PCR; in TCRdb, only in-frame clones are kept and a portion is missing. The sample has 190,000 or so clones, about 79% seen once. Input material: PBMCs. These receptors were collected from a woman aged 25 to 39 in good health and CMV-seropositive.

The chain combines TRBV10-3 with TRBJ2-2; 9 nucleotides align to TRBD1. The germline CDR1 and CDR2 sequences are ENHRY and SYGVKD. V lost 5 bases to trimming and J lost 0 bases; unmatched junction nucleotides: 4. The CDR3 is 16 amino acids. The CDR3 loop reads CAISFTGGANTGELFF. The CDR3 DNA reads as TGTGCCATCAGTTTCACAGGGGGCGCGAACACCGGGGAGCTGTTTTTT.

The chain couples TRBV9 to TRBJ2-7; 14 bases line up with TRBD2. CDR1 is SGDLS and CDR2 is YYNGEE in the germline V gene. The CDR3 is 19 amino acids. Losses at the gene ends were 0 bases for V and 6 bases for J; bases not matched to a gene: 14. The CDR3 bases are TGTGCCAGCAGCGTAGGGACCGGACTAGCGGGAGGACTAGGTCGCGAGCAGTACTTC. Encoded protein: CASSVGTGLAGGLGREQYF.

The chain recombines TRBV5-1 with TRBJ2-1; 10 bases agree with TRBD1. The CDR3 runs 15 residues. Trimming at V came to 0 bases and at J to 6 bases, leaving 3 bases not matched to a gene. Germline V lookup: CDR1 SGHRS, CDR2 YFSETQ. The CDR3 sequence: CASSLGQGAFNEQFF. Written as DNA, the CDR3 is TGCGCCAGCAGCTTGGGACAGGGGGCGTTCAATGAGCAGTTCTTC.

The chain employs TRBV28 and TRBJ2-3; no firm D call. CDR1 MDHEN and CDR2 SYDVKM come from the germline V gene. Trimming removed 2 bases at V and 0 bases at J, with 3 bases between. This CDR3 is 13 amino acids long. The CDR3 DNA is TGTGCCAGCAGTTTACGGAGCACAGATACGCAGTATTTT. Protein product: CASSLRSTDTQYF.

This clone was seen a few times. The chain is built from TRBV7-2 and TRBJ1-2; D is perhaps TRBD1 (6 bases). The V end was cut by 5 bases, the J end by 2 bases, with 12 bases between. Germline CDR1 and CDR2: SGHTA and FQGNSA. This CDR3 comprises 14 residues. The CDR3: CASSLTTGNYGYTF. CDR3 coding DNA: TGTGCCAGCAGCCTAACGACAGGCAACTATGGCTACACCTTC.

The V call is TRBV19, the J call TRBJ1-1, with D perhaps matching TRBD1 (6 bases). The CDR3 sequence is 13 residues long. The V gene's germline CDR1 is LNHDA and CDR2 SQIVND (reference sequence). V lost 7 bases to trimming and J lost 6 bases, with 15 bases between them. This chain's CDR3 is CASIPSEGAEAFF. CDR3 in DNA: TGTGCCAGTATCCCCTCAGAGGGGGCTGAAGCTTTCTTT.

In DNA, the CDR3 is TGCGCCAGCCCGGACAGGGGGCATCAGCCCCAGCATTTT. Translation gives CASPDRGHQPQHF. The J gene is TRBJ1-5, the V gene TRBV5-1, with 11 bases aligning to TRBD1. The V gene's germline CDR1 is SGHRS and CDR2 YFSETQ. CDR3 length: 13 residues. V shed 7 bases and J 5 bases; nucleotides not matched to a gene: 2.

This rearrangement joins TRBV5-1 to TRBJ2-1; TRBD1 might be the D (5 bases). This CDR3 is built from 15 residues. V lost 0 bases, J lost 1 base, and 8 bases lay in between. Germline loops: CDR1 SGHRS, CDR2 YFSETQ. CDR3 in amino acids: CASSLDGASYNEQFF. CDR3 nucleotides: TGCGCCAGCAGCTTGGATGGGGCGTCCTACAATGAGCAGTTCTTC.

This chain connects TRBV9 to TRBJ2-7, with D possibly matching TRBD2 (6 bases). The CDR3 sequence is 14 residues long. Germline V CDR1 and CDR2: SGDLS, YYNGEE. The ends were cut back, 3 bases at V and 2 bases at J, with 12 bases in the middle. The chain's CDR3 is CASSAGLVPYEQYF. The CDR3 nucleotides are TGTGCCAGCAGCGCGGGACTGGTTCCCTACGAGCAGTACTTC.

CDR3 protein: CASSLAVTGELFF. In nucleotides, the CDR3 is TGTGCCAGCAGCTTGGCCGTCACCGGGGAGCTGTTTTTT. The chain links TRBV5-6 to TRBJ2-2; D not certain. V was shortened by 0 bases and J by 4 bases, with 4 bases between the two germline ends. The germline V gene encodes CDR1 SGHDT and CDR2 YYEEEE. The CDR3 loop spans 13 amino acids.

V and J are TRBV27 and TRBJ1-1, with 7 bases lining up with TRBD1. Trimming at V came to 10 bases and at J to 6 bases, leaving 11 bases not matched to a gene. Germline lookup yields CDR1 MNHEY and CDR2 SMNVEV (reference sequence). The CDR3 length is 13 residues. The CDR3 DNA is TGTGCCACCTGGGGGCAGGGGGTCGCTGAAGCTTTCTTT. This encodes CATWGQGVAEAFF.

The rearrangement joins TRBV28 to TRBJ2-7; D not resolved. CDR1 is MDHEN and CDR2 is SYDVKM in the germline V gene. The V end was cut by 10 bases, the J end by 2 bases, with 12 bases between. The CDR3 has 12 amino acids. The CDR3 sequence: CAIGGPPYEQYF. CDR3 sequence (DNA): TGTGCCATTGGCGGCCCCCCCTACGAGCAGTACTTC.

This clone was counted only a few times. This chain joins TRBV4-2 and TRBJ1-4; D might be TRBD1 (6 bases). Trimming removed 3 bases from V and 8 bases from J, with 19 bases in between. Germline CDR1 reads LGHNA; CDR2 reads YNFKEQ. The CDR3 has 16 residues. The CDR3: CASSQGQQGEGEKLFF. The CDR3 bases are TGTGCCAGCAGCCAGGGCCAACAGGGAGAGGGGGAAAAACTGTTTTTT.

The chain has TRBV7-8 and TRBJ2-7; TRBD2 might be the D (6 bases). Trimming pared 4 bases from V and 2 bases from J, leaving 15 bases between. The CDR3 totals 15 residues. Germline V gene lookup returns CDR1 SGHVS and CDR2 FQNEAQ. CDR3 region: CASSSPGDGTYEQYF. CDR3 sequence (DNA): TGTGCCAGCAGCTCCCCGGGGGATGGGACCTACGAGCAGTACTTC.

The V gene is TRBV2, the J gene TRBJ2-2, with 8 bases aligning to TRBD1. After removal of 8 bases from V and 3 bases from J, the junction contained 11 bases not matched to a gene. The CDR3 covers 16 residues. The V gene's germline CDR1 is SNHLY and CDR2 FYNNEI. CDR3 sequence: CASGRNRGADTGELFF. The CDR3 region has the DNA TGTGCCAGCGGTAGAAACAGGGGGGCGGACACCGGGGAGCTGTTTTTT.

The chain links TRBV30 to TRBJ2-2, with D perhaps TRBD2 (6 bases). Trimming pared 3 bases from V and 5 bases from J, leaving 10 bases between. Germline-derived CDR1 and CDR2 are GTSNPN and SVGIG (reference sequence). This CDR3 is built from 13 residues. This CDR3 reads CAWRGLMTGELFF. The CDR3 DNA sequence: TGTGCCTGGAGGGGACTTATGACCGGGGAGCTGTTTTTT.